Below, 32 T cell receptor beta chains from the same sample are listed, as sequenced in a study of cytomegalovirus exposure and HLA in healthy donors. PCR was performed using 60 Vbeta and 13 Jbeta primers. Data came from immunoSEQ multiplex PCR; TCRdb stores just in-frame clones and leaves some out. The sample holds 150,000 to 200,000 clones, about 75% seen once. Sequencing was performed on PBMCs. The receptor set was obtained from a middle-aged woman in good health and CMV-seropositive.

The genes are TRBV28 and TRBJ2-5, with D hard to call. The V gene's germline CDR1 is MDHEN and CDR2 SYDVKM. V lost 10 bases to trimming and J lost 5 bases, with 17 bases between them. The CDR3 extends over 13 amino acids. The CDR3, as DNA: TGTGCCACCACGACTGAAGCCCCCGAGACCCAGTACTTC. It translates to CATTTEAPETQYF.

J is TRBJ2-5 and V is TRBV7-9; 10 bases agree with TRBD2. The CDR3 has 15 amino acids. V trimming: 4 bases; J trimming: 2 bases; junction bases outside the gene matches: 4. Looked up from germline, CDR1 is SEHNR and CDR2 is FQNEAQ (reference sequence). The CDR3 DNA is TGTGCCAGCAGCTCCGGACTAGCGGTACAAGAGACCCAGTACTTC. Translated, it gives CASSSGLAVQETQYF.

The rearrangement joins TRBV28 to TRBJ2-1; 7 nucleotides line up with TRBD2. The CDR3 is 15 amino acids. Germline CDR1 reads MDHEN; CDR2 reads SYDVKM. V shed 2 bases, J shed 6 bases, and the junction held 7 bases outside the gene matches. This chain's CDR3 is CASSLQGGAINEQFF. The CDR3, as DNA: TGTGCCAGCAGTTTACAGGGAGGGGCCATCAATGAGCAGTTCTTC.

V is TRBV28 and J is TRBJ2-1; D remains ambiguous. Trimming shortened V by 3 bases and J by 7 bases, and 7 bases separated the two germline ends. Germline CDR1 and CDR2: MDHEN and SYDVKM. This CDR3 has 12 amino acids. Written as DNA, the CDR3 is TGTGCCAGCAGTTTTACCAGGAATGAGCAGTTCTTC. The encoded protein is CASSFTRNEQFF.

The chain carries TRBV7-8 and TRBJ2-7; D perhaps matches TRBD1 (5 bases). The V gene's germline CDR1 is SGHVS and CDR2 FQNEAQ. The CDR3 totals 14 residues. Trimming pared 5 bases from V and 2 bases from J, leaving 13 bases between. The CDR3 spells CASSKRDSPYEQYF. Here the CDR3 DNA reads TGTGCCAGCAGCAAGAGAGACAGTCCCTACGAGCAGTACTTC.

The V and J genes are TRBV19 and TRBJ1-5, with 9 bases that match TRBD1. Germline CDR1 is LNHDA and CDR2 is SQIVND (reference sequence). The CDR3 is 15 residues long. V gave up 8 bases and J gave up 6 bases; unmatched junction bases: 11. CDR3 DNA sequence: TGTGCCAGTTGCCGCACAGGGGGCGGCCGTCAGCCCCAGCATTTT. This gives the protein CASCRTGGGRQPQHF.

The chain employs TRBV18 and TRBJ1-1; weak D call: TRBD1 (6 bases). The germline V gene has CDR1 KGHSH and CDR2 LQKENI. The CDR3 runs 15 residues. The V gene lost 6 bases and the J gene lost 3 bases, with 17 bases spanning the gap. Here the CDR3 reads CASSLELNRDTEAFF. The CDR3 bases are TGTGCCAGCTCCCTTGAACTCAACAGGGACACTGAAGCTTTCTTT.

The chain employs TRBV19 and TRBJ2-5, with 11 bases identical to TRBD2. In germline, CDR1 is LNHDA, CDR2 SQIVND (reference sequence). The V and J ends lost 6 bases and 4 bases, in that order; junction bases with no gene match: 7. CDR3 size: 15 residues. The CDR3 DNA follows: TGTGCCAGTAGATTAGCGGGAGGGTTCCGAGAGACCCAGTACTTC. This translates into CASRLAGGFRETQYF.

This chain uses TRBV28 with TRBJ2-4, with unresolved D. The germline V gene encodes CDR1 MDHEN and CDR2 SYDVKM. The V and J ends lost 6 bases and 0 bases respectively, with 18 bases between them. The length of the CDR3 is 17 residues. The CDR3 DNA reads TGTGCCAGCAGGGCCCCAAGCCTAGGCGTAGCCAAAAACATTCAGTACTTC. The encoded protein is CASRAPSLGVAKNIQYF.

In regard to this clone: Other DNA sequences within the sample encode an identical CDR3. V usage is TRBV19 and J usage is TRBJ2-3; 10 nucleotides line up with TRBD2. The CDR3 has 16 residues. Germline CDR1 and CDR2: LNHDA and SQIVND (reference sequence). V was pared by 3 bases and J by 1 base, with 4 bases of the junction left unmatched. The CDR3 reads CASSIRTSGRTDTQYF. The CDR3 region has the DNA TGTGCCAGTAGTATCCGGACTAGCGGCCGCACAGATACGCAGTATTTT.

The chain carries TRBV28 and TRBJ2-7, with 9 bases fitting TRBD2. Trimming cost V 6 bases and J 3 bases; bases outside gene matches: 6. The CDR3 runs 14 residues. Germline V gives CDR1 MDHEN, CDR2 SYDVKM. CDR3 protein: CASSLAGAGYEQYF. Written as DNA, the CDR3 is TGTGCCAGCAGCTTAGCGGGAGCTGGCTACGAGCAGTACTTC.

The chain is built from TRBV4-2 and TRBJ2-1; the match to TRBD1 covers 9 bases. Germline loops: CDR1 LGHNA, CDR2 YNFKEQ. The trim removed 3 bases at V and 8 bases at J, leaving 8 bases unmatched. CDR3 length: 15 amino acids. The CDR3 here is CASSQYRDRVDEQFF. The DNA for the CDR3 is TGTGCCAGCAGCCAGTACCGGGACAGGGTGGATGAGCAGTTCTTC.

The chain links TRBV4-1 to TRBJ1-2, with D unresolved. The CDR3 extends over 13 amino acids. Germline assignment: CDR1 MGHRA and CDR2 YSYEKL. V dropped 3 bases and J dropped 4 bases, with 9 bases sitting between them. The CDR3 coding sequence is TGCGCCAGCAGCCAGCGGGAAGGCTATGGCTACACCTTC. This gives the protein CASSQREGYGYTF.

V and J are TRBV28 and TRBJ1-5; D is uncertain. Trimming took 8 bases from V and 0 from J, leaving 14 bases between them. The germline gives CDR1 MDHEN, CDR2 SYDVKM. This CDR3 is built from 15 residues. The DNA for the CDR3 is TGTGCCAGCGGGCAGTTCCCATTTAGCAATCAGCCCCAGCATTTT. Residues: CASGQFPFSNQPQHF.

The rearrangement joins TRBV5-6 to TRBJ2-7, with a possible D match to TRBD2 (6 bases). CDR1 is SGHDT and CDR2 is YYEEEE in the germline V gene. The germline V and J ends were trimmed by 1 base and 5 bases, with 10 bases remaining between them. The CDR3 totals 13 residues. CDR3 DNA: TGTGCCAGCAGCTTGCCTAGCGTGGACGAGCAGTACTTC. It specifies CASSLPSVDEQYF.

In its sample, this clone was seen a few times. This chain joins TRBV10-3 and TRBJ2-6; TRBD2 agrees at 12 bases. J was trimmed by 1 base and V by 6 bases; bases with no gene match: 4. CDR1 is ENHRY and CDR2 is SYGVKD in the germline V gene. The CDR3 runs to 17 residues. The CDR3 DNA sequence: TGTGCCATCAGGGCTGGACTAGCGGGATCTGGGGCCAACGTCCTGACTTTC. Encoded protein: CAIRAGLAGSGANVLTF.

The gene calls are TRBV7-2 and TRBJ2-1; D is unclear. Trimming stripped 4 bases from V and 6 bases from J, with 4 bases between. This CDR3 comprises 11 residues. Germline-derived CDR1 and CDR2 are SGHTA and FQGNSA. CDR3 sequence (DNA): TGTGCCAGCAGCTCTCTCAATGAGCAGTTCTTC. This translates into CASSSLNEQFF.

CDR3 amino acids: CASSLEDSRWGYTF. In DNA form, the CDR3 reads TGTGCCAGCAGCCTGGAGGATTCGAGGTGGGGCTACACCTTC. The chain employs TRBV6-1 and TRBJ1-2, with unresolved D. The V gene lost 6 bases and the J gene lost 8 bases, with 19 bases spanning the gap. The germline gives CDR1 MNHNS, CDR2 SASEGT. This CDR3 region has 14 residues.

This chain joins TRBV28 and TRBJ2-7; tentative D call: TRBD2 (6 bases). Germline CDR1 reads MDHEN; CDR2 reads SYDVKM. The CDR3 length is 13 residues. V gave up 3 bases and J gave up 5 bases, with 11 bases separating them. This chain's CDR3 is CASSLGGSHEQYF. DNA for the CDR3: TGTGCCAGCAGTTTGGGGGGATCCCACGAGCAGTACTTC.

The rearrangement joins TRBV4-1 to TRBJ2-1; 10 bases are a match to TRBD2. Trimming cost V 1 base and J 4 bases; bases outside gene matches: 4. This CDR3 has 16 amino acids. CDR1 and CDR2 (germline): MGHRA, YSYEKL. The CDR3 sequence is CASSQATSGVYNEQFF. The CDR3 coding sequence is TGCGCCAGCAGCCAAGCAACTAGCGGGGTTTACAATGAGCAGTTCTTC.

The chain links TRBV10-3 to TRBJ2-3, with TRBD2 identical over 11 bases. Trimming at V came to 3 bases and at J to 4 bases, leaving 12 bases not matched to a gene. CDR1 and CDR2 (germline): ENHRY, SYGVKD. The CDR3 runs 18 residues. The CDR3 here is CAISDLTSGEAGSDTQYF. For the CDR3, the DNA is TGTGCCATCAGTGATCTGACTAGCGGGGAAGCGGGTTCAGATACGCAGTATTTT.

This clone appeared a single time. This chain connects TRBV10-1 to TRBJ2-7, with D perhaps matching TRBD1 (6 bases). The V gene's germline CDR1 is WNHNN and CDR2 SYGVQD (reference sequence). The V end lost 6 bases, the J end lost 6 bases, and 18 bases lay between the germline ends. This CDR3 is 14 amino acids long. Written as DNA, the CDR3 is TGCGCCAGCAGCCTCTCGGGACACCTTTCCGAGCAGTACTTC. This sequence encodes CASSLSGHLSEQYF.

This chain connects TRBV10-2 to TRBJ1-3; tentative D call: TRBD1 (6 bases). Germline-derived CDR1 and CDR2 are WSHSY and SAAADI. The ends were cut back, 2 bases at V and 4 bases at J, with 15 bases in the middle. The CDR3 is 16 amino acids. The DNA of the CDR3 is TGCGCCAGCAGTGAGCCCTCACAGGGATCGGGAAACACCATATATTTT. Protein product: CASSEPSQGSGNTIYF.

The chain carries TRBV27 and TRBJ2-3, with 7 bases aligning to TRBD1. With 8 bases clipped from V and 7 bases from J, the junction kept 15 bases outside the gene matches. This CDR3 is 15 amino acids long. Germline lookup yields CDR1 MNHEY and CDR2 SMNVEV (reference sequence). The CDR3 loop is CASARATGTVYTQYF. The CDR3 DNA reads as TGTGCCAGCGCGAGGGCGACAGGGACCGTGTATACGCAGTATTTT.

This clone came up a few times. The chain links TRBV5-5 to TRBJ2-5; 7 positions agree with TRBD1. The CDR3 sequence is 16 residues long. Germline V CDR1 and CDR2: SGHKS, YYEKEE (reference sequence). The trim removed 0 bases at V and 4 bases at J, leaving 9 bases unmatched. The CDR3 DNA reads TGTGCCAGCAGCTTGGTAGGGACAGTGGGAAGAGAGACCCAGTACTTC. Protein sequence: CASSLVGTVGRETQYF.

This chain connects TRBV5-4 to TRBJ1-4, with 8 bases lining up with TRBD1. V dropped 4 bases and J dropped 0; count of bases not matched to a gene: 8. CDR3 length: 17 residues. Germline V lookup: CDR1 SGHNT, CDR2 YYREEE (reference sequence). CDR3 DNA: TGTGCCAGCAGCCCCGCGACAGGGGTTGCAACTAATGAAAAACTGTTTTTT. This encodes CASSPATGVATNEKLFF. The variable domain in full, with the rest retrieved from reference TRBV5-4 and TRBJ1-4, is ETGVTQSPTHLIKTRGQQVTLRCSSQSGHNTVSWYQQALGQGPQFIFQYYREEENGRGNFPPRFSGLQFPNYSSELNVNALELDDSALYLCASSPATGVATNEKLFFGSGTQLSVL.

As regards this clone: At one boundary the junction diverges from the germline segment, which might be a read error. The CDR3 spells CASSEANYNEQFF. The CDR3 DNA reads as TGTGCCAGCAGTGAGGCTAATTACAATGAGCAGTTCTTC. This chain joins TRBV10-3 and TRBJ2-1; no firm D call. The CDR3 extends over 13 amino acids. In germline, CDR1 is ENHRY, CDR2 SYGVKD.

CDR3 amino acids: CASSPTQDNYGYTF. DNA of the CDR3: TGTGCCAGCTCACCAACCCAGGATAACTATGGCTACACCTTC. The rearrangement links TRBV18 to TRBJ1-2; no definite D call. This CDR3 is built from 14 residues. Germline V gives CDR1 KGHSH, CDR2 LQKENI. Between the trimmed V and J ends, which lost 2 bases and 1 base, there was a span of 8 bases.

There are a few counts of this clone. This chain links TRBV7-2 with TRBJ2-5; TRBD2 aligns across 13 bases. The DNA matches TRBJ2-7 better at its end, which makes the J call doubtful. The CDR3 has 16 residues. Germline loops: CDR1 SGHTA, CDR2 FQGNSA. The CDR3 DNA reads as TGTGCCAGCAGCTTAGAAGGGACTAGCGGGACCTACGAGCAGTACTTC. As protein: CASSLEGTSGTYEQYF.

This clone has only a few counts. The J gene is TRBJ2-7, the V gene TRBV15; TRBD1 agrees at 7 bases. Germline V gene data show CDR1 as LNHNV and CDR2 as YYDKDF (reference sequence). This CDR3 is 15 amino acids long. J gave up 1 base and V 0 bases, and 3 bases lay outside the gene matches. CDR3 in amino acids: CATSRERGLSYEQYF. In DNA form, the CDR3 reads TGTGCCACCAGCAGAGAGAGGGGGCTATCCTACGAGCAGTACTTC.

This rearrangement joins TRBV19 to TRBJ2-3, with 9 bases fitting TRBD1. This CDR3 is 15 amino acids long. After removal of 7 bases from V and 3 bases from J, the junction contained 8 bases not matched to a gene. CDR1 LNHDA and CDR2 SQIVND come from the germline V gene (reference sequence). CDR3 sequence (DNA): TGTGCCAGTAAAAAGGACAGGGGATTTACAGATACGCAGTATTTT. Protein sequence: CASKKDRGFTDTQYF.

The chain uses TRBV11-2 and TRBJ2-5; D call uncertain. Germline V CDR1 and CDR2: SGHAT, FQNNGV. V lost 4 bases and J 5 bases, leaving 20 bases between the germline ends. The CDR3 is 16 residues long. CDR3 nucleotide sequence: TGTGCCAGCAGCTCCCCCGGTAGCCGGAGATGGGAGACCCAGTACTTC. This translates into CASSSPGSRRWETQYF.